The present entry profiles one TCR beta chain with its context. As yet, its antigen is unknown. Both subsets, CD45RA+ naive and CD45RA-negative memory, were split from the CD4+ cells. The sorted-subset replicate PCRs were given around 200 ng DNA, which is some 29,000 T cell genomes. The repertoire was sequenced with immunoSEQ multiplex PCR; TCRdb's copy has only in-frame clones and lacks some. Of fewer than 3 million clones in the sample, 92% were seen once. This sample is drawn from a study of shared clonotypes between healthy human individuals. Findings and caveats of the study: Among donors, the sharing of clonotypes was expected to be influenced by sequencing depth.

The CDR3 sequence is 14 residues long. Germline lookup yields CDR1 SQVTM and CDR2 ANQGSEA. The V and J ends lost 3 bases and 0 bases respectively, with 9 bases between them. Input material: naive CD4+ T cells from PBMCs. Regarding subset: CD45RA+ positively selected. The sequence was obtained from a man aged 18 to 29 in good health. Some clones in this sample may be carry-over from other donors' samples. The chain combines TRBV29-1 with TRBJ2-4, with unresolved D. The CDR3 region has the DNA TGCAGCGTTGAGCCCATACTAGCCAAAAACATTCAGTACTTC. Protein product: CSVEPILAKNIQYF.